This TCR beta chain was sequenced for a study of cytomegalovirus exposure and HLA in healthy donors. Amplification used 60 Vbeta primers and 13 Jbeta primers. Measured with immunoSEQ multiplex PCR; TCRdb has only the in-frame clones, and not every one. The sample has around 140,000 clones; just under 85% are singletons. This clonotype was sampled from an older woman in good health and CMV-seropositive. Sequences were obtained from PBMCs.

CDR3 DNA: TGTGCCAGCTCCTCCCTAAGTACAGGGGTTAATTACGAGCAGTACTTC. It encodes CASSSLSTGVNYEQYF. V and J are TRBV27 and TRBJ2-7; the match to TRBD1 covers 7 bases. In germline, CDR1 is MNHEY, CDR2 SMNVEV (reference sequence). The CDR3 sequence is 16 residues long. With V trimmed by 8 bases and J by 4 bases, 17 bases remained unmatched.